Presented here are 20 T cell receptor beta chains from one specimen sequenced in a study of identical twins. MiXCR, applied by TCRdb to the 5' RACE reads, yields one record per CDR3 protein. The sample consists of approximately 590,000 distinct CDR3 sequences, over 8.5% of them appearing once. These same data were also listed under a study on yellow fever vaccine responses in identical twins.

Sequencing used PBMCs. The receptors derive from a woman between 18 and 29 years old in good health.

The chain joins TRBV12-3 or TRBV12-4 to TRBJ2-1; tentative D call: TRBD2 (6 bases). V was pared by 5 bases and J by 0 bases, with 14 bases between. CDR3 length: 16 residues. The CDR3, as DNA: TGTGCCAGCAGTACGATGACTAGTAGCTCCTACAATGAGCAGTTCTTC. Its protein is CASSTMTSSSYNEQFF.

This clonotype was picked up many times. V gene TRBV29-1 combines with J gene TRBJ2-7; TRBD1 is a possible D gene (6 bases). The germline V gene encodes CDR1 SQVTM and CDR2 ANQGSEA. The CDR3 totals 14 residues. V was trimmed by 2 bases and J by 6 bases, leaving 17 bases between them. In nucleotides, the CDR3 is TGCAGCGTTGAAAACCGGGACACGGAAGGCGAGCAGTACTTC. Protein sequence: CSVENRDTEGEQYF.

V usage is TRBV2 and J usage is TRBJ2-7; TRBD1 matches 8 bases. Looked up from germline, CDR1 is SNHLY and CDR2 is FYNNEI. The V segment lost 6 bases and the J segment 9 bases; nucleotides outside the gene matches: 16. CDR3 length equals 15 residues. The CDR3 DNA is TGTGCCAGCAGCTCAGTCCCGGGACAGGCCGCGGGGCAGTACTTC. It encodes CASSSVPGQAAGQYF.

In its sample, this clonotype was seen a few times. The chain has TRBV28 and TRBJ2-7; tentative D call: TRBD2 (5 bases). V shed 7 bases and J shed 5 bases, with 15 bases lying between them. CDR1 is MDHEN, CDR2 SYDVKM, per germline. This CDR3 has 13 amino acids. CDR3 region: CASKFVAFNEQYF. The CDR3 nucleotides are TGTGCCAGCAAGTTCGTAGCGTTCAACGAGCAGTACTTC.

The chain employs TRBV29-1 and TRBJ2-7; 8 nucleotides align to TRBD1. The CDR3 consists of 13 residues. Per the germline V gene, CDR1 is SQVTM and CDR2 is ANQGSEA. V was clipped by 2 bases and J by 4 bases; unmatched bases: 4. The CDR3 nucleotides read TGCAGCGTTGAAATAGGGACAGGTTACGAGCAGTACTTC. Amino acid sequence: CSVEIGTGYEQYF.

This clonotype came up a few times. The chain carries TRBV5-6 and TRBJ2-1; the D call may be TRBD1 or TRBD2 (7 bases each). Germline V lookup: CDR1 SGHDT, CDR2 YYEEEE. The CDR3 is made up of 16 amino acids. The V and J ends lost 3 bases and 8 bases respectively, with 21 bases between them. The CDR3 region is CASSWQRAGGRDEQFF. The CDR3, as DNA: TGTGCCAGCAGCTGGCAGCGGGCAGGGGGGAGGGATGAGCAGTTCTTC.

V usage is TRBV12-3 or TRBV12-4 and J usage is TRBJ2-5; TRBD2 might be the D (6 bases). Trimming removed 4 bases from V and 5 bases from J, with 14 bases in between. The length of the CDR3 is 14 residues. The CDR3 reads CASSSLGGQETQYF. The CDR3 region has the DNA TGTGCCAGCAGTTCATTGGGGGGTCAGGAGACCCAGTACTTC.

V gene TRBV20-1 combines with J gene TRBJ1-1, with D perhaps TRBD1 (5 bases). V dropped 3 bases and J dropped 2 bases, with 13 bases sitting between them. This CDR3 has 14 amino acids. Germline-derived CDR1 and CDR2 are DFQATT and SNEGSKA (reference sequence). CDR3 DNA sequence: TGCAGTGCTAGTCGGGGCCGAATAAACACTGAAGCTTTCTTT. Its protein product is CSASRGRINTEAFF.

This clonotype was seen repeatedly, ten times or more. The rearrangement links TRBV5-1 to TRBJ2-7, with TRBD2 identical over 9 bases. This CDR3 has 15 residues. Germline-derived CDR1 and CDR2 are SGHRS and YFSETQ. The ends lost 4 bases at V and 3 bases at J; junction bases unmatched: 8. CDR3 protein: CASSPTTSGSYEQYF. In nucleotides, the CDR3 is TGCGCCAGCAGCCCGACGACTAGCGGAAGCTACGAGCAGTACTTC. Combining the CDR3 with reference TRBV5-1 and TRBJ2-7 gives the whole variable domain KAGVTQTPRYLIKTRGQQVTLSCSPISGHRSVSWYQQTPGQGLQFLFEYFSETQRNKGNFPGRFSGRQFSNSRSEMNVSTLELGDSALYLCASSPTTSGSYEQYFGPGTRLTVT.

This clonotype was counted between two and nine times. V usage is TRBV7-2 and J usage is TRBJ2-3; TRBD2 is a possible D gene (5 bases). V was pared by 2 bases and J by 4 bases, with 16 bases between. The CDR3 spans 16 residues. CDR1 and CDR2 (germline): SGHTA, FQGNSA. The CDR3 loop is CASSLPQDSYSDTQYF. In DNA form, the CDR3 reads TGTGCCAGCAGCTTACCCCAGGACTCGTACTCAGATACGCAGTATTTT.

This chain connects TRBV27 to TRBJ2-7, with TRBD1 identical over 7 bases. The CDR3 runs to 14 residues. Germline assignment: CDR1 MNHEY and CDR2 SMNVEV (reference sequence). The V segment lost 6 bases and the J segment 5 bases; nucleotides outside the gene matches: 10. The CDR3 here is CASSLRDSLHEQYF. CDR3 bases: TGTGCCAGCAGCCTCCGGGACAGTCTCCACGAGCAGTACTTC.

This clonotype was found a few times. This sequence joins TRBV3-1 and TRBJ2-2; D gene unclear. The length of the CDR3 is 14 residues. The V gene's germline CDR1 is LGHDT and CDR2 YNNKEL (reference sequence). The V end lost 0 bases, the J end lost 4 bases, and 6 bases lay between the germline ends. Here the CDR3 reads CASSQDWSTGELFF. CDR3 nucleotides: TGTGCCAGCAGCCAAGATTGGAGCACCGGGGAGCTGTTTTTT.

This rearrangement joins TRBV5-1 to TRBJ2-7; 11 nucleotides align to TRBD1. The J segment lost 3 bases and the V segment lost 8 bases, leaving 10 bases of the junction unmatched. The CDR3 loop spans 15 amino acids. CDR1 SGHRS and CDR2 YFSETQ come from the germline V gene. CDR3 coding DNA: TGCGCCAGTTCTCGGGGACAGGGGGTAGGCTACGAGCAGTACTTC. Encoded protein: CASSRGQGVGYEQYF. Complete variable domain (other parts from reference TRBV5-1 and TRBJ2-7): KAGVTQTPRYLIKTRGQQVTLSCSPISGHRSVSWYQQTPGQGLQFLFEYFSETQRNKGNFPGRFSGRQFSNSRSEMNVSTLELGDSALYLCASSRGQGVGYEQYFGPGTRLTVT.

This clonotype was detected a few times. The V gene is TRBV28, the J gene TRBJ1-1; D remains unclear. The CDR3 extends over 12 amino acids. CDR1 and CDR2 (germline): MDHEN, SYDVKM. V was pared by 4 bases and J by 4 bases, with 7 bases between. Written as DNA, the CDR3 is TGTGCCAGCAGTTCGCGGAGCACTGAAGCTTTCTTT. This encodes CASSSRSTEAFF.

This sequence joins TRBV20-1 and TRBJ1-2; D remains ambiguous. Germline assignment: CDR1 DFQATT and CDR2 SNEGSKA (reference sequence). This CDR3 is built from 13 residues. V was pared by 3 bases and J by 6 bases, with 14 bases between. This chain's CDR3 is CSASARDGDGYTF. The CDR3 DNA follows: TGCAGTGCTAGTGCACGCGACGGGGATGGCTACACCTTC.

This clonotype was detected only a few times. This chain joins TRBV10-3 and TRBJ2-2, with 9 positions matching TRBD2. CDR1 ENHRY and CDR2 SYGVKD come from the germline V gene. Trimming took 10 bases from V and 0 from J; bases not matched to a gene: 6. The CDR3 loop spans 15 amino acids. CDR3 DNA sequence: TGTGCCACCCCTAGCGGGAAAGCGAACACCGGGGAGCTGTTTTTT. It codes for CATPSGKANTGELFF.

This clonotype was counted at least ten times. The chain joins TRBV10-3 to TRBJ2-3; the D gene is possibly TRBD1 (5 bases). V lost 11 bases, J lost 0 bases, and 15 bases lay in between. CDR1 and CDR2 from the germline V gene are ENHRY and SYGVKD. The CDR3 is made up of 14 amino acids. The CDR3 sequence is CASKTDTSTDTQYF. The CDR3 bases are TGTGCCTCTAAGACGGACACTAGCACAGATACGCAGTATTTT.

There are a few counts of this clonotype. The genes are TRBV20-1 and TRBJ1-5, with 8 bases aligning to TRBD1. V trimming: 3 bases; J trimming: 10 bases; junction bases outside the gene matches: 8. This CDR3 has 13 residues. Germline CDR1 DFQATT, CDR2 SNEGSKA (reference sequence). In DNA form, the CDR3 reads TGCAGTGCTAGGGGGGACAGGACTAAACCCCAGCATTTT. Its translation is CSARGDRTKPQHF.

The rearrangement joins TRBV7-2 to TRBJ2-3; 9 bases map to TRBD2. Germline V lookup: CDR1 SGHTA, CDR2 FQGNSA. V dropped 1 base and J dropped 7; count of bases not matched to a gene: 6. The length of the CDR3 is 15 residues. CDR3: CASSLELAGENTQYF. Written as DNA, the CDR3 is TGTGCCAGCAGCTTAGAGTTAGCGGGAGAGAATACGCAGTATTTT.

This clonotype was detected a few times. V gene TRBV20-1 combines with J gene TRBJ2-2; D ambiguous. With 0 bases removed from V and 5 bases from J, the gap between germline ends came to 10 bases. This CDR3 has 14 residues. Germline CDR1 reads DFQATT; CDR2 reads SNEGSKA (reference sequence). The CDR3, as DNA: TGCAGTGCTAGAGATGGGCCGGCAACCGGGGAGCTGTTTTTT. Its translation is CSARDGPATGELFF.